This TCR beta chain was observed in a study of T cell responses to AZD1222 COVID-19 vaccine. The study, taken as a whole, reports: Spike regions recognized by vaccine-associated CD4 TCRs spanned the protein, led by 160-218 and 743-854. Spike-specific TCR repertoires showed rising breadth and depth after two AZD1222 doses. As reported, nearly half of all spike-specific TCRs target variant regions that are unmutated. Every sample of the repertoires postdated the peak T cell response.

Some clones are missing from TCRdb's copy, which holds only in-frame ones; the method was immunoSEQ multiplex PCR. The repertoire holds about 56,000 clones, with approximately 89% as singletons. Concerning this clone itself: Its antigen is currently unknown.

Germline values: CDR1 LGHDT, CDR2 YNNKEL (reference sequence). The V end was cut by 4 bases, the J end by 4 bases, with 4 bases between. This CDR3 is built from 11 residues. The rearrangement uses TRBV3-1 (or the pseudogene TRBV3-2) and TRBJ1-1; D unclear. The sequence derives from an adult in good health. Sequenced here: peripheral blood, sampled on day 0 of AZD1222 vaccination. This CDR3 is CASSRGTEAFF. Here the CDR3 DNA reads TGTGCCAGCAGCCGGGGCACTGAAGCTTTCTTT.